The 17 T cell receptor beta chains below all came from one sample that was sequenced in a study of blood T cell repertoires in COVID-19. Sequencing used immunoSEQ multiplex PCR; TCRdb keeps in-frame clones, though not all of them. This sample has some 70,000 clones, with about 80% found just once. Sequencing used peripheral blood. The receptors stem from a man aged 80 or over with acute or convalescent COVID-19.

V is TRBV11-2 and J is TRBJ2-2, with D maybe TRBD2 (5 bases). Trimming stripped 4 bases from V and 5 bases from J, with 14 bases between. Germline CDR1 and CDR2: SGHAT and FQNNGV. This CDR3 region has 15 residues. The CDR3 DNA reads TGTGCCAGCAGCTCCTCCGGGGTTTCAACCGGGGAGCTGTTTTTT. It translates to CASSSSGVSTGELFF.

The CDR3 reads CASSLGLGRAKDTQYF. CDR3 coding DNA: TGTGCCAGCAGCTTGGGACTCGGCAGGGCAAAGGATACGCAGTATTTT. The gene calls are TRBV5-4 and TRBJ2-3; TRBD1 might be the D (5 bases). The CDR3 covers 16 residues. V was clipped by 0 bases and J by 6 bases, with 17 bases between them. Looked up from germline, CDR1 is SGHNT and CDR2 is YYREEE (reference sequence).

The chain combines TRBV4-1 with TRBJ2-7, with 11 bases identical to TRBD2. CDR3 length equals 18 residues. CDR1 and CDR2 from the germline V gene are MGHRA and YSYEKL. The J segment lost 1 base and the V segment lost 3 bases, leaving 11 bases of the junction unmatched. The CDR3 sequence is CASSQGGRGLAESYEQYF. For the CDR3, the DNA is TGCGCCAGCAGCCAGGGGGGGCGGGGACTAGCGGAGTCCTACGAGCAGTACTTC.

CDR3 sequence reads: CASRSGQGADGYTF. CDR3 in DNA: TGTGCCAGCAGGTCCGGACAGGGGGCGGATGGCTACACCTTC. The chain has TRBV28 and TRBJ1-2, with TRBD1 matching 11 bases. The CDR3 has 14 amino acids. Germline assignment: CDR1 MDHEN and CDR2 SYDVKM. J lost 6 bases, V lost 6 bases, and 6 bases had no gene match.

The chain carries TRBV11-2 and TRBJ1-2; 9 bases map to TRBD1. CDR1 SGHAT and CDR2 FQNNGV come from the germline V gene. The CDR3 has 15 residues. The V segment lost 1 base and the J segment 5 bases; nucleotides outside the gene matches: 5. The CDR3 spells CASSLVAGTGYGYTF. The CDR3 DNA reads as TGTGCCAGCAGCTTAGTAGCTGGGACAGGGTATGGCTACACCTTC.

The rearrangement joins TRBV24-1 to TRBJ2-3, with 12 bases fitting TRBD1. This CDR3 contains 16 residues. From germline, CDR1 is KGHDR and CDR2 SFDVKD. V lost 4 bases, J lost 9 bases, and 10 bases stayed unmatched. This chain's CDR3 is CATSDGGTGGQDTQYF. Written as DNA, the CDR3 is TGTGCCACCAGTGACGGTGGGACAGGGGGCCAGGACACGCAGTATTTT.

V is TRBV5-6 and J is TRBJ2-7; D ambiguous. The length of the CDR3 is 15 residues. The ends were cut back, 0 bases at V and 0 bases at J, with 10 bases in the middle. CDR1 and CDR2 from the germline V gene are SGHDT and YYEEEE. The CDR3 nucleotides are TGTGCCAGCAGCTTGGTGTCTAGGAGCTCCTACGAGCAGTACTTC. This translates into CASSLVSRSSYEQYF.

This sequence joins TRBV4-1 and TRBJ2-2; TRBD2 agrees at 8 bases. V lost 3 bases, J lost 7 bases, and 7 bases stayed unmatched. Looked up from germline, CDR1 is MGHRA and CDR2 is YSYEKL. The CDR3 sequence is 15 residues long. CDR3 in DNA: TGCGCCAGCAGCCACAAGGGACTAGATGGCGGGGAGCTGTTTTTT. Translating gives CASSHKGLDGGELFF.

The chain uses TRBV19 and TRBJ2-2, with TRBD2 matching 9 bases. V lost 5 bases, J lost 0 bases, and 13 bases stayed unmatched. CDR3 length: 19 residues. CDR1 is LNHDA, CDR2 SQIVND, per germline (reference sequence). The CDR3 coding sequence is TGTGCCAGTAGTGGGAGGCGGGGGGGACCACGCGCGAACACCGGGGAGCTGTTTTTT. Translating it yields CASSGRRGGPRANTGELFF.

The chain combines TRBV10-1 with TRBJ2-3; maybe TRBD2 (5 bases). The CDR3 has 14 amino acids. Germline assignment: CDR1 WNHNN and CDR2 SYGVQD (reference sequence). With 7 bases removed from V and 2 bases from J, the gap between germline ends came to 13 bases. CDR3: CASNPGSPTDTQYF. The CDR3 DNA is TGCGCCAGCAATCCGGGGAGCCCCACAGATACGCAGTATTTT.

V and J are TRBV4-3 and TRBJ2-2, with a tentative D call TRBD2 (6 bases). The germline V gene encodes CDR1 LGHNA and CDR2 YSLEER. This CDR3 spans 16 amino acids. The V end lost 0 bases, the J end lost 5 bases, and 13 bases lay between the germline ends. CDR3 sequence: CASSQDGLGGTGELFF. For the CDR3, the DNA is TGCGCCAGCAGCCAAGATGGGCTAGGAGGGACCGGGGAGCTGTTTTTT.

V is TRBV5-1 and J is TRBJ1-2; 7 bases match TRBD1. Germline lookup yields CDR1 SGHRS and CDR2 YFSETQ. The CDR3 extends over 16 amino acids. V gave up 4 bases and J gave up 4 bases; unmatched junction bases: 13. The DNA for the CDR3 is TGCGCCAGCAGCGAAATCCCAGGGGGTACCCCCTATGGCTACACCTTC. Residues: CASSEIPGGTPYGYTF.

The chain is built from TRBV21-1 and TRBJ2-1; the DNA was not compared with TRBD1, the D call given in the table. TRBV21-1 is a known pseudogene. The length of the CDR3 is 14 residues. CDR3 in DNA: TGTGCCAGCAGCACGGGGACAGGGTCCGATGAGCAGTTCTTC. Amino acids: CASSTGTGSDEQFF.

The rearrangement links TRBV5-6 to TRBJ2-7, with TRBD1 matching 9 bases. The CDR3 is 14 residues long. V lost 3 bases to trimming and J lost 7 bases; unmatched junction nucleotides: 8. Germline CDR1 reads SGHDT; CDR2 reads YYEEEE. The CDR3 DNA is TGTGCCAGCAGCTACCGGGACAGGGCCTCGGAGCAGTACTTC. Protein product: CASSYRDRASEQYF.

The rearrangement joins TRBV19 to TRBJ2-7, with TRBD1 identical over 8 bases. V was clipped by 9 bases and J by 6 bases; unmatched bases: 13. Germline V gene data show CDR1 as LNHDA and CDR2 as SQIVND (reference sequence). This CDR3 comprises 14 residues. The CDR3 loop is CASSVQGASSEQYF. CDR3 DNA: TGTGCCAGCAGTGTCCAGGGGGCGAGCAGCGAGCAGTACTTC.

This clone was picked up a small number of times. CDR3 residues: CASSERDRYEQYF. In DNA form, the CDR3 reads TGTGCCAGCAGTGAAAGGGACAGGTACGAGCAGTACTTC. The rearrangement uses TRBV6-1 and TRBJ2-7; 8 bases map to TRBD1. The ends lost 2 bases at V and 4 bases at J; junction bases unmatched: 1. CDR3 length: 13 amino acids. Germline V gene data show CDR1 as MNHNS and CDR2 as SASEGT.

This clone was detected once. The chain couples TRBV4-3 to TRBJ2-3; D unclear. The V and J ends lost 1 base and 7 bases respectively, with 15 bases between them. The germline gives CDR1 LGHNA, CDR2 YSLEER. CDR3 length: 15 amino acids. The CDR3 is CASSQARVGANTQYF. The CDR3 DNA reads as TGCGCCAGCAGCCAAGCCCGGGTCGGAGCGAATACGCAGTATTTT.